The 17 T cell receptor beta chains listed next were all sequenced from one sample in a study of T cell clonality in common variable immunodeficiency. Whole-study findings and limits: In common variable immunodeficiency, TCR beta chains reportedly carried fewer deletions and N-nucleotide insertions.

Libraries were prepared by immunoSEQ multiplex PCR; TCRdb keeps only in-frame clonotypes and omits some of them. This sample has 25,000 to 30,000 clones, each found more than once. Their cognate antigens are unknown. The sequenced material came from peripheral blood mononuclear cells. These receptors all stem from a human donor with common variable immunodeficiency.

This clone was seen more than once but under ten times. The observed sequence ends 3 residues before the CDR3 terminus, with the missing tail filled in from the germline J gene. This sequence joins TRBV7-3 and TRBJ2-5; TRBD2 aligns across 11 bases. The CDR3 has 16 residues. V lost 4 bases and J lost 1; bases outside the gene matches: 5. Germline values: CDR1 SGHTA, CDR2 FQGTGA. The CDR3 protein is CASSSGLAGRQETQYF. CDR3 DNA, as far as it was read: TGTGCCAGCAGCTCCGGACTAGCGGGCCGCCAAGAGACC.

This clone was observed a handful of times. The observed sequence ends 3 residues before the CDR3 terminus, with the missing tail filled in from the germline J gene. The V call is TRBV7-3, the J call TRBJ2-5, with 7 bases matching TRBD1. V shed 0 bases, J shed 4 bases, and the junction held 2 bases outside the gene matches. Germline V gene sequence: CDR1 SGHTA, CDR2 FQGTGA. CDR3 size: 14 residues. CDR3 sequence reads: CASSLTGGGETQYF. CDR3 bases read: TGTGCCAGCAGCTTAACAGGGGGCGGAGAGACC.

This clone occurred many times. CDR3 DNA (partial): TGTGCCAGCAGGCGCTATCAAGAGACC. This translates into CASRRYQET. The whole CDR3 reads CASRRYQETQYF. The chain has TRBV5-5 and TRBJ2-5; unclear D gene. Read data end 3 residues before the CDR3 end; the end is taken from the germline J gene. Trimming took off 5 bases at V and 2 bases at J, with 7 bases between the two ends. Germline CDR1 SGHKS, CDR2 YYEKEE (reference sequence). The CDR3 consists of 12 residues.

The table lists this clone with many counts. The CDR3 end is not reached by the read, which stops 3 residues before it; the germline J gene fills it in. The chain recombines TRBV30 with TRBJ2-1; TRBD2 agrees at 8 bases. The V and J ends lost 3 bases and 7 bases, in that order; junction bases with no gene match: 11. Per the germline V gene, CDR1 is GTSNPN and CDR2 is SVGIG (reference sequence). CDR3 length equals 15 residues. The covered CDR3 bases are TGTGCCTGGAGAGCAAGCGGGAGTTCAAGAAATGAG. It is translated as CAWRASGSSRNE. The CDR3, in full, reads CAWRASGSSRNEQFF.

This clone has more than one count but fewer than ten. The read comes to an end 3 residues before the CDR3 does, leaving the germline J gene to fill in the end. The rearrangement uses TRBV18 and TRBJ2-7; 9 nucleotides match TRBD1. This CDR3 has 16 amino acids. The trim removed 0 bases at V and 4 bases at J, leaving 7 bases unmatched. Germline CDR1 is KGHSH and CDR2 is LQKENI. The chain's CDR3 is CASSPPRQGGTYEQYF. The CDR3 bases that were read are TGTGCCAGCTCACCACCTAGACAGGGGGGAACGTACGAG.

This clone was detected a few times. The read stops 3 residues short of the end of the CDR3; the missing end is completed from the germline J gene. The rearrangement joins TRBV5-4 to TRBJ2-7; 7 positions agree with TRBD2. Per the germline V gene, CDR1 is SGHNT and CDR2 is YYREEE (reference sequence). V gave up 0 bases and J gave up 2 bases; unmatched junction bases: 5. The CDR3 has 15 amino acids. CDR3 sequence: CASSLGTRGTYEQYF. The CDR3 bases that were read are TGTGCCAGCAGCTTGGGGACTAGAGGGACCTACGAG.

Incomplete CDR3 DNA: TGCGCCAGCAGCTCCCCACCCGGGACAGGGAGGCGAGAGACC. This gives the protein CASSSPPGTGRRET. The entire CDR3 protein is CASSSPPGTGRRETQYF. The chain carries TRBV5-1 and TRBJ2-5; 9 nucleotides agree with TRBD1. Coverage ceases 3 residues before the CDR3 finishes, and the germline J gene fills in the end. The CDR3 extends over 17 amino acids. Unmatched junction bases numbered 13, after V lost 3 bases and J lost 4 bases. CDR1 is SGHRS and CDR2 is YFSETQ in the germline V gene.

This clone showed up just a few times. CDR3 loop: CASSEIGMSYEQYF. CDR3 DNA (partial): TGTGCCAGCAGTGAGATTGGCATGAGCTACGAG. The rearrangement joins TRBV2 to TRBJ2-7; D call uncertain. The read is 3 residues too short to cover the CDR3 end, so that end is filled in from the germline J gene. The V and J ends lost 3 bases and 3 bases respectively, with 12 bases between them. The CDR3 spans 14 residues. Germline CDR1 and CDR2: SNHLY and FYNNEI.

The CDR3 loop is CASSFQGADREQYF. The covered CDR3 bases are TGCGCCAGCAGCTTCCAGGGGGCGGACCGCGAG. The V call is TRBV5-1, the J call TRBJ2-7; 8 bases agree with TRBD1. Sequencing ends 3 residues short of the CDR3 end; the germline J gene provides the rest. In germline, CDR1 is SGHRS, CDR2 YFSETQ. V lost 2 bases to trimming and J lost 6 bases; unmatched junction nucleotides: 7. The length of the CDR3 is 14 residues.

Only a few counts were recorded for this clone. CDR3 in amino acids: CASSTLAKNIQYF. CDR3 DNA (partial): TGTGCCAGTAGTACTCTAGCCAAAAACATT. The chain recombines TRBV19 with TRBJ2-4; D is uncertain. The sequence runs out 3 residues before the end of the CDR3; the remainder is reconstructed from the germline J gene. This CDR3 is built from 13 residues. Trimming left V 4 bases short and J 0 bases short, with 4 bases between. CDR1 and CDR2 (germline): LNHDA, SQIVND (reference sequence).

In its sample, this clone was seen many times. From the germline J gene comes the end of the CDR3, since the read stops 3 residues before it. The chain carries TRBV5-1 and TRBJ1-1, with 7 bases lining up with TRBD1. J lost 3 bases, V lost 5 bases, and 7 bases had no gene match. There are 14 residues in the CDR3. Germline V gene lookup returns CDR1 SGHRS and CDR2 YFSETQ. The chain's CDR3 is CASSKRGLDTEAFF. The DNA read from the CDR3 is TGCGCCAGCAGTAAAAGGGGGCTCGACACTGAA.

This clone has at least ten counts. Coverage ceases 3 residues before the CDR3 finishes, and the germline J gene fills in the end. V gene TRBV19 combines with J gene TRBJ2-2, with TRBD1 matching 8 bases. Germline trimming cut 7 bases from V and 5 bases from J; bases unmatched to any gene: 15. CDR3 length equals 17 residues. CDR1 LNHDA and CDR2 SQIVND come from the germline V gene (reference sequence). The DNA read from the CDR3 is TGTGCCAGTACCCCGACAGGGGTTGGACTTATGACCGGGGAG. This encodes CASTPTGVGLMTGE. The CDR3 as a whole reads CASTPTGVGLMTGELFF.

This clone showed up many times. The read halts 3 residues ahead of the CDR3 end, with the missing end drawn from the germline J gene. The chain employs TRBV20-1 and TRBJ2-3; 8 bases are a match to TRBD1. Looked up from germline, CDR1 is DFQATT and CDR2 is SNEGSKA (reference sequence). Trimming at V came to 3 bases and at J to 7 bases, leaving 6 bases not matched to a gene. The CDR3 contains 13 residues. CDR3 sequence: CSASDRQGNTQYF. CDR3 DNA, as far as it was read: TGCAGTGCTAGTGACCGACAGGGGAATACG.

This clone was observed many times. From the germline J gene comes the end of the CDR3, since the read stops 3 residues before it. V usage is TRBV2 and J usage is TRBJ1-6, with TRBD1 matching over 11 bases. Germline values: CDR1 SNHLY, CDR2 FYNNEI. The CDR3 totals 18 residues. The J segment lost 0 bases and the V segment lost 10 bases, leaving 11 bases of the junction unmatched. The CDR3 sequence: CAINGGQGASSYNSPLHF. CDR3 bases read: TGTGCCATCAACGGAGGACAGGGGGCATCCTCCTATAATTCACCC.

Worth noting for this clone: The CDR3 goes on 3 residues after the read ends, and that part is filled in from the germline J gene. The chain employs TRBV7-9 and TRBJ1-3; D is ambiguous. The germline V gene has CDR1 SEHNR and CDR2 FQNEAQ (reference sequence). Trimming stripped 5 bases from V and 2 bases from J, with 10 bases between. The CDR3 is 14 residues long. CDR3 DNA (partial): TGTGCCAGCAGCCTTCAGGAAGCTGGAAACACC. Translation gives CASSLQEAGNT. The entire CDR3 protein reads CASSLQEAGNTIYF.

As to this clone: The CDR3 goes on 3 residues after the read ends, and that part is filled in from the germline J gene. The V and J genes are TRBV6-2 or TRBV6-3 and TRBJ2-7; D may be TRBD2 (6 bases). The CDR3 sequence is 13 residues long. Germline CDR1 reads MNHEY; CDR2 reads SVGEGT. The ends were cut back, 4 bases at V and 0 bases at J, with 7 bases in the middle. This chain's CDR3 is CASSFGGSYEQYF. CDR3 DNA (partial): TGTGCCAGCAGTTTCGGGGGCTCCTACGAG.

This clone came up many times. The CDR3 end lies 3 residues beyond the end of the read and is filled in from the germline J gene. J is TRBJ2-7 and V is TRBV20-1; 7 nucleotides agree with TRBD1. The germline V gene encodes CDR1 DFQATT and CDR2 SNEGSKA (reference sequence). With 0 bases clipped from V and 2 bases from J, the junction kept 7 bases outside the gene matches. CDR3 length: 15 residues. CDR3 sequence reads: CSARDGTVFAYEQYF. The CDR3 DNA, read in part, is TGCAGTGCTAGAGATGGGACAGTCTTCGCCTACGAG.